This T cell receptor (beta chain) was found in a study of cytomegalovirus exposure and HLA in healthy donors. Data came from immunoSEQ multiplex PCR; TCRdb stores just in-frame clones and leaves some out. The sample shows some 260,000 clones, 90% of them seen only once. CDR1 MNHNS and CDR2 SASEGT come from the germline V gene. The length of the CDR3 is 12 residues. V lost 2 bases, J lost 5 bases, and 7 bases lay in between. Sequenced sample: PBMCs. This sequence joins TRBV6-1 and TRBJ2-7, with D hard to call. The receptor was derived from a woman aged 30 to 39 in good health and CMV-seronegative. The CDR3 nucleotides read TGTGCCAGCAGTGAAACGTACCACGAGCAGTACTTC. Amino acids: CASSETYHEQYF.